This T cell receptor (beta chain) was identified in a study of Ad26.COV2.S vaccination and SARS-CoV-2 variants (dated by TCRdb to the early 2020s). Broadly, across the study: Vaccine-arm donors came from COV1001, a multicentre, randomized, double-blind, placebo-controlled phase I-IIa trial of Ad26.COV2.S in healthy adults. Ad26.COV2.S was administered intramuscularly at 5 x 10^10 or 1 x 10^11 viral particles, either as a single shot or as two shots given 56 days apart. Sequencing of the TCRbeta repertoire served to evaluate the specificity and breadth of SARS-CoV-2-reactive T cell receptors following Ad26.COV2.S vaccination. A total of 32 samples were included in the TCR-sequenced set, comprising approximately 20 Ad26.COV2.S vaccine recipients, 5 placebo recipients and 8 SARS-CoV-2 convalescent individuals. Trial participants were randomized into five groups of five: low-dose or high-dose Ad26.COV2.S given once or twice, or placebo on both occasions. Investigators did not know the trial group allocation while performing experiments and assessing outcomes.

The immunoSEQ Assay was the method used to sequence TCRbeta CDR3 regions. After extraction, genomic DNA underwent amplification by bias-controlled multiplex PCR, followed by high-throughput sequencing. In the original analysis: Collapsing and filtering of sequences were performed to quantify the absolute abundance of each unique TCRbeta CDR3 region. Usable DNA was measured by amplifying reference genes present in all nucleated cells, and TCRbeta template counts were normalized to that usable DNA to estimate T cell fraction. Repertoire TCRs were annotated as SARS-CoV-2-specific by exact matching of V gene, CDR3 amino acid sequence and J gene to a known reactive TCR set. The reference SARS-CoV-2 TCR set was obtained from MIRA and was filtered for enrichment in COVID-19-positive ImmuneCODE repertoires, whereby public or cross-reactive TCRs were removed. Based on the MIRA antigens, annotated TCRs were further analysed at the level of specific ORF or position within ORF. Breadth was defined as the number of annotated unique rearrangements divided by the total number of unique productive rearrangements, and depth was defined as the summed frequency of the annotated unique rearrangements. Two-sided Wilcoxon rank-sum tests were applied when comparing TCR breadth between groups. TCRdb holds this immuneACCESS table with in-frame rearrangements only. Some clones are missing; in checked studies, unresolved V genes explain under half, and the rest has no known cause. V and J calls and clone size are as listed in that table; D and trimming were resolved from the DNA. This sample gives roughly 320,000 clones in total; about nine tenths of them show up just once. The ten most abundant clones make up around 3.5% of the sample.

What the work shows at the level of the full study, not this receptor alone: Substantial breadth of spike-specific CD8+ and CD4+ T cell responses was reported after vaccination. Comparable non-spike TCR breadth was observed between vaccine and placebo recipients, consistent with only spike being contained in the vaccine. Ad26.COV2.S recipients had higher spike-specific TCR breadth than placebo recipients (P = 0.0014). The study was not powered to compare responses between vaccine doses or regimens. It was noted by the authors that total T cell responses may have been underestimated by the TCR breadth and depth analyses.

The treatment or condition label corresponds to: over 15 received Ad26.COV2.S at low or high dose, single or two shots; about 5 received placebo; per-sample allocation not given. Repertoires of vaccine and placebo recipients were sequenced from samples taken on day 63 after the first injection. Between 29 July and 7 August 2020, Cohort 1b enrolled some 25 adults aged 18-55 years at one site in Boston, USA. As a vaccine, Ad26.COV2.S was a replication-incompetent adenovirus type 26 vector that expressed a prefusion-stabilized SARS-CoV-2 spike protein derived from the original Wuhan strain. A note on this clone: The clone's antigen remains unknown. Per-nucleotide qualities are absent, and no much larger clonotype sits a single base away.

Sequencing was performed on peripheral blood, taken in a trial of Ad26.COV2.S vaccine versus placebo. The TCR comes from a person between 18 and 59 years old who received the Ad26.COV2.S COVID-19 vaccine or a placebo.

At the DNA level, the sequence is TGTGCCTGGAGTCCCCGGACTGGCATTAATGAGCAGTTCTTC. It is translated as CAWSPRTGINEQFF. Rearrangement joined TRBV30 to TRBJ2-1; D gene: possibly TRBD2, on 5 matching bases. From cysteine to phenylalanine, the CDR3 is 14 amino acids long. Only the CDR3 DNA stays, 42 bases, in frame from base 1. According to the germline V gene (reference sequence), CDR1 reads GTSNPN and CDR2 reads SVGIG. V was cut back by 2 bases and J by 7 bases, leaving a gap of 15 bases between them.